These 24 T cell receptor beta chains came from one sample sequenced in a study of OX40 agonist ivuxolimab in advanced cancers. The method was immunoSEQ multiplex PCR; TCRdb's version includes in-frame clones alone and lacks a portion of them. Seen here are about 100,000 clones, around 93% observed once, and the top ten hold approximately 0.58%. The sequences come from CD4+ or CD8+ T cells sorted from blood, collected in a trial of the OX40 agonist ivuxolimab. The receptor source for this set is an adult with an advanced solid tumor such as melanoma, head and neck, liver or kidney cancer.

V usage is TRBV18 and J usage is TRBJ2-3; no clear D. The V end was cut by 4 bases, the J end by 3 bases, with 17 bases between. The CDR3 totals 16 residues. In germline, CDR1 is KGHSH, CDR2 LQKENI. CDR3 sequence reads: CASSRPGVRTTDTQYF. The CDR3 coding sequence is TGTGCCAGCTCACGACCCGGCGTACGCACTACAGATACGCAGTATTTT.

This rearrangement joins TRBV5-6 to TRBJ1-1; 10 bases are shared with TRBD1. The V and J ends lost 0 bases and 1 base, in that order; junction bases with no gene match: 6. Germline V lookup: CDR1 SGHDT, CDR2 YYEEEE. CDR3 length: 17 amino acids. DNA for the CDR3: TGTGCCAGCAGCTTGGCCTGGGGGACAGGGGAGAACACTGAAGCTTTCTTT. It specifies CASSLAWGTGENTEAFF.

The chain couples TRBV6-6 to TRBJ1-1; D gene uncertain. V was trimmed by 1 base and J by 2 bases, leaving 5 bases between them. The CDR3 loop spans 13 amino acids. The germline V gene has CDR1 MNHNY and CDR2 SVGAGI (reference sequence). DNA of the CDR3: TGTGCCAGCAGTTACTTTAGCAACACTGAAGCTTTCTTT. This gives the protein CASSYFSNTEAFF.

This clone was observed a single time. The rearrangement joins TRBV9 to TRBJ2-1; 7 bases align to TRBD2. CDR3 size: 15 residues. CDR1 and CDR2 (germline): SGDLS, YYNGEE. Losses at the gene ends were 3 bases for V and 4 bases for J; bases not matched to a gene: 7. CDR3 region: CASSAGGGPYNEQFF. The CDR3 DNA is TGTGCCAGCAGCGCGGGAGGAGGCCCTTACAATGAGCAGTTCTTC.

The rearrangement joins TRBV18 to TRBJ2-1; 12 nucleotides align to TRBD2. CDR1 KGHSH and CDR2 LQKENI come from the germline V gene. The CDR3 sequence is 17 residues long. With V trimmed by 3 bases and J by 4 bases, 7 bases remained unmatched. This CDR3 reads CASSPGLLAGGYNEQFF. In DNA, the CDR3 is TGTGCCAGCTCACCCGGACTTCTAGCGGGAGGGTACAATGAGCAGTTCTTC. The variable domain in full, completed from reference TRBV18 and TRBJ2-1, reads NAGVMQNPRHLVRRRGQEARLRCSPMKGHSHVYWYRQLPEEGLKFMVYLQKENIIDESGMPKERFSAEFPKEGPSILRIQQVVRGDSAAYFCASSPGLLAGGYNEQFFGPGTRLTVL.

This clone is a singleton in its sample. The rearrangement links TRBV7-2 to TRBJ1-5, with TRBD1 matching over 9 bases. The germline CDR1 and CDR2 sequences are SGHTA and FQGNSA. This CDR3 has 16 residues. The ends lost 5 bases at V and 4 bases at J; junction bases unmatched: 9. CDR3 nucleotide sequence: TGTGCCAGCAGCCGTTCCAGGACAGGGGATAATCAGCCCCAGCATTTT. It codes for CASSRSRTGDNQPQHF.

The V and J genes are TRBV9 and TRBJ1-2, with D hard to call. Germline V gives CDR1 SGDLS, CDR2 YYNGEE. The V and J ends lost 4 bases and 4 bases respectively, with 5 bases between them. This CDR3 has 11 residues. The DNA of the CDR3 is TGTGCCAGCAGCTCTCCCTATGGCTACACCTTC. This sequence encodes CASSSPYGYTF. Using reference TRBV9 and TRBJ1-2 for the parts outside the CDR3, the full variable domain is DSGVTQTPKHLITATGQRVTLRCSPRSGDLSVYWYQQSLDQGLQFLIQYYNGEERAKGNILERFSAQQFPDLHSELNLSSLELGDSALYFCASSSPYGYTFGSGTRLTVV.

The chain combines TRBV7-2 with TRBJ1-1, with a weak D call TRBD1 (6 bases). Looked up from germline, CDR1 is SGHTA and CDR2 is FQGNSA. V lost 8 bases to trimming and J lost 0 bases, with 13 bases between them. There are 14 residues in the CDR3. CDR3 nucleotides: TGTGCCAGCCAAGGGGGTTCGATGAACACTGAAGCTTTCTTT. This translates into CASQGGSMNTEAFF.

Points on this clone: Germline and junction disagree at one end, which may indicate a read error. The chain is built from TRBV18 and TRBJ2-1; D is unresolved. This CDR3 has 14 residues. Germline CDR1 is KGHSH and CDR2 is LQKENI. CDR3: CASSPFSPKHEQFF. Here the CDR3 DNA reads TGTGCCAGCTCACCTTTTAGCCCGAAGCATGAGCAATTCTTC.

The chain recombines TRBV19 with TRBJ1-3; 7 bases are a match to TRBD1. Germline CDR1 reads LNHDA; CDR2 reads SQIVND (reference sequence). CDR3 size: 15 residues. V gave up 10 bases and J gave up 2 bases; unmatched junction bases: 11. CDR3 in amino acids: CATRTGQHTGNTIYF. The CDR3 nucleotides are TGTGCCACGCGGACGGGACAGCATACTGGAAACACCATATATTTT.

V is TRBV9 and J is TRBJ2-1; 12 bases match TRBD2. Trimming at V came to 3 bases and at J to 10 bases, leaving 17 bases not matched to a gene. Germline CDR1 SGDLS, CDR2 YYNGEE. The CDR3 runs 18 residues. CDR3 amino acids: CASSARPPSTSGRTEQFF. The DNA of the CDR3 is TGTGCCAGCAGCGCCCGACCCCCCTCGACTAGCGGGAGAACCGAGCAGTTCTTC. Full variable domain (outside the CDR3, taken from reference TRBV9 and TRBJ2-1): DSGVTQTPKHLITATGQRVTLRCSPRSGDLSVYWYQQSLDQGLQFLIQYYNGEERAKGNILERFSAQQFPDLHSELNLSSLELGDSALYFCASSARPPSTSGRTEQFFGPGTRLTVL.

The V call is TRBV19, the J call TRBJ2-3; TRBD1 matches 7 bases. The CDR3 has 16 amino acids. V shed 4 bases and J 3 bases; nucleotides not matched to a gene: 10. Germline V gives CDR1 LNHDA, CDR2 SQIVND (reference sequence). The CDR3, as DNA: TGTGCCAGTAGTACATCAGGGGGTTACAGGACAGATACGCAGTATTTT. It encodes CASSTSGGYRTDTQYF. The variable domain in full, completed from reference TRBV19 and TRBJ2-3, reads DGGITQSPKYLFRKEGQNVTLSCEQNLNHDAMYWYRQDPGQGLRLIYYSQIVNDFQKGDIAEGYSVSREKKESFPLTVTSAQKNPTAFYLCASSTSGGYRTDTQYFGPGTRLTVL.

This chain connects TRBV2 to TRBJ1-2; perhaps TRBD1 as D (5 bases). CDR1 and CDR2 from the germline V gene are SNHLY and FYNNEI. The CDR3 has 14 residues. V lost 3 bases and J 4 bases, leaving 12 bases between the germline ends. The CDR3 protein is CASSDGRVAYGYTF. In nucleotides, the CDR3 is TGTGCCAGCAGTGATGGCAGGGTAGCCTATGGCTACACCTTC.

This chain links TRBV2 with TRBJ1-1; no definite D call. The germline CDR1 and CDR2 sequences are SNHLY and FYNNEI. The CDR3 contains 13 residues. V dropped 6 bases and J dropped 4 bases, with 12 bases sitting between them. The CDR3 DNA reads TGTGCCAGCAGGGTCCGGGCACCCACTGAAGCTTTCTTT. This gives the protein CASRVRAPTEAFF.

This clone occurred a few times. The V call is TRBV5-4, the J call TRBJ1-1, with no clear D. Germline CDR1 SGHNT, CDR2 YYREEE (reference sequence). The CDR3 has 13 amino acids. V shed 1 base and J shed 3 bases, with 7 bases lying between them. The DNA of the CDR3 is TGTGCCAGCAGCTTGATTCTAGACACTGAAGCTTTCTTT. Its translation is CASSLILDTEAFF.

This clone occurred once. The chain links TRBV10-3 to TRBJ2-3; 9 positions agree with TRBD1. The CDR3 has 14 amino acids. Germline values: CDR1 ENHRY, CDR2 SYGVKD. The V and J ends lost 10 bases and 5 bases, in that order; junction bases with no gene match: 10. The CDR3 is CASERGQGIDTQYF. The CDR3 DNA reads as TGTGCCAGCGAACGGGGACAGGGAATAGATACGCAGTATTTT.

The chain employs TRBV15 and TRBJ1-3, with D possibly being TRBD1 (5 bases). Trimming stripped 9 bases from V and 0 bases from J, with 9 bases between. CDR1 and CDR2 (germline): LNHNV, YYDKDF (reference sequence). This CDR3 is built from 13 residues. CDR3 protein: CATRGSSGNTIYF. CDR3 in DNA: TGTGCCACGAGGGGCAGCTCTGGAAACACCATATATTTT.

This chain connects TRBV9 to TRBJ1-1; a possible D gene is TRBD1 (6 bases). In germline, CDR1 is SGDLS, CDR2 YYNGEE. The CDR3 totals 14 residues. V lost 3 bases, J lost 5 bases, and 14 bases lay in between. The CDR3 DNA reads TGTGCCAGCAGCGGGACAGTAGGGAATACTGAAGCTTTCTTT. Encoded protein: CASSGTVGNTEAFF.

The V call is TRBV7-2, the J call TRBJ1-4, with unresolved D. Germline CDR1 SGHTA, CDR2 FQGNSA. The CDR3 is 15 amino acids. Trimming removed 5 bases from V and 3 bases from J, with 13 bases in between. This CDR3 reads CASSPQPAPNEKLFF. CDR3 DNA: TGTGCCAGCAGCCCACAACCTGCTCCTAATGAAAAACTGTTTTTT.

The rearrangement uses TRBV6-5 and TRBJ1-5, with 8 bases aligning to TRBD1. The germline CDR1 and CDR2 sequences are MNHEY and SVGAGI. Unmatched junction bases numbered 5, after V lost 6 bases and J lost 4 bases. The CDR3 covers 14 residues. The CDR3 protein is CASSSTGGNQPQHF. The DNA for the CDR3 is TGTGCCAGCAGCTCAACAGGGGGGAATCAGCCCCAGCATTTT.

The chain couples TRBV11-2 to TRBJ2-3, with D hard to call. V was cut by 5 bases and J by 2 bases, with 11 bases left in between. Germline V gene sequence: CDR1 SGHAT, CDR2 FQNNGV. This CDR3 is built from 14 residues. CDR3: CASSRSSNTDTQYF. Written as DNA, the CDR3 is TGTGCCAGCAGCCGAAGTTCAAACACAGATACGCAGTATTTT.

The V and J genes are TRBV18 and TRBJ1-1; 8 nucleotides align to TRBD1. The V and J ends lost 1 base and 2 bases, in that order; junction bases with no gene match: 3. This CDR3 contains 15 residues. Germline CDR1 KGHSH, CDR2 LQKENI. CDR3 residues: CASSPLTGENTEAFF. Written as DNA, the CDR3 is TGTGCCAGCTCACCACTGACAGGGGAAAACACTGAAGCTTTCTTT.

The V call is TRBV23-1, the J call TRBJ1-1; tentatively, D is TRBD1 (6 bases). TRBV23-1 is reported as an ORF; its role is uncertain. V was trimmed by 0 bases and J by 4 bases, leaving 15 bases between them. The CDR3 has 16 residues. This chain's CDR3 is CASSQSRRQAGTEAFF. The CDR3 nucleotides read TGCGCCAGCAGTCAATCCCGGCGACAGGCGGGCACTGAAGCTTTCTTT.

This chain uses TRBV7-2 with TRBJ2-3; 7 bases agree with TRBD1. CDR1 is SGHTA, CDR2 FQGNSA, per germline. The CDR3 sequence is 15 residues long. The J segment lost 0 bases and the V segment lost 3 bases, leaving 3 bases of the junction unmatched. The chain's CDR3 is CASSFGTASTDTQYF. For the CDR3, the DNA is TGTGCCAGCAGCTTTGGGACAGCGAGCACAGATACGCAGTATTTT.